The clone carrying this TCR beta chain was detected a few times. The sample originates from a study of blood T cell repertoires in COVID-19. About the research overall: Donors in the United States, Italy and Spain gave samples during acute or convalescent COVID-19. The cDNA or gDNA used as material had been derived from T cells, B-cell-depleted T cells, or PBMCs.

Trimming removed 3 bases from V and 6 bases from J, with 8 bases in between. The CDR3 runs to 12 residues. Clones were read by immunoSEQ multiplex PCR, and TCRdb kept only the in-frame ones, dropping some. The sample comprises roughly 350,000 clones, 87% of which are singletons, and under 6.5% rests with the top ten. Sequences were obtained from peripheral blood. The rearrangement links TRBV12-3 or TRBV12-4 to TRBJ1-1; D is unclear. The TCR sequence derives from a woman between 50 and 59 years old with COVID-19, enrolled during active disease. The CDR3 DNA reads TGTGCCAGCAGTTTTAAGACTGCTGAAGCTTTCTTT. It translates to CASSFKTAEAFF.